The source of this TCR beta chain is a study of beta chain features in type 1 diabetes. Study-wide points: Sampled from patients, naive, central memory and Treg TCRB repertoires appeared more similar than those sampled from healthy donors.

This clone was observed a handful of times. No antigen is known for it. The authors reverse transcribed all of the isolated RNA, so sequencing captured expressed TCRB transcripts. The average output of naive, central memory and regulatory T cell samples was several million reads. Method: immunoSEQ multiplex PCR; TCRdb's copy keeps in-frame clones and lacks some. The sample has over 700,000 clones; roughly a sixth are singletons. There was one heparinised blood draw per donor, averaging around 0.11 L. CD4+ naive, central memory, regulatory and stem cell-like memory subsets were isolated by sorting on CD45RO/CCR7/CD25/CD127/CD95/CD27. The CDR3 is 15 residues long. Trimming pared 6 bases from V and 4 bases from J, leaving 16 bases between. Per the germline V gene, CDR1 is SNHLY and CDR2 is FYNNEI.

Sequencing was done on a sample of naive CD4+ T cells from blood. The chain joins TRBV2 to TRBJ1-5; no reliable D call. The clonotype originates from a woman under 30 in good health. For the CDR3, the DNA is TGTGCCAGCAGCCCCCCCGGGGATAGGAATCAGCCCCAGCATTTT. Encoded protein: CASSPPGDRNQPQHF.